This is a list of T cell receptor beta chains from one sample in a study of cytotoxic CD8 clonotypes in ibrutinib-treated CLL. Generated by immunoSEQ multiplex PCR, the TCRdb table keeps only in-frame clones and is missing some. The data hold about 140,000 clones, with more than 75% observed a single time. The source was PBMCs, collected after 36 months of ibrutinib treatment. The receptors here all came from a human donor with chronic lymphocytic leukemia. CDR3s include the opening cysteine and the closing phenylalanine or tryptophan. A D gene is named only where the DNA matches it firmly. Size tells how often a clone was seen (once, few, many) or the class of an expanded clone, and some rows leave it out.

clone_size,j_call,v_call,d_call,cdr3_nt,cdr3_aa
.,TRBJ1-5,TRBV6-5,TRBD1,TGTGCCAGCAGCACCCGGACAGGGGGCAATCAGCCCCAGCATTTT,CASSTRTGGNQPQHF
few,TRBJ2-5,TRBV5-4,.,TGTGCCAGCAGTCGGTACCAAGAGACCCAGTACTTC,CASSRYQETQYF
.,TRBJ2-3,TRBV7-9,TRBD2,TGTGCCAGCAGCCAAGGTACGAATAGCGGGAGAGAGTTCGCAGATACGCAGTATTTT,CASSQGTNSGREFADTQYF
.,TRBJ2-7,TRBV5-5,.,TGTGCCAGCAGCCCGGCACGGGGGCCATCCTACGAGCAGTACTTC,CASSPARGPSYEQYF
.,TRBJ2-2,TRBV15,.,TGTGCCACCAGCAGAGATCTCGAGAGTCCCGGGGAGCTGTTTTTT,CATSRDLESPGELFF
once,TRBJ1-2,TRBV30,.,TGTGCCTGGAGTGCGGACGGACACTATGGCTACACCTTC,CAWSADGHYGYTF
.,TRBJ1-5,TRBV19,TRBD1,TGTGCCAGTAGTAAGCTACAGGGGTTATATCAGCCCCAGCATTTT,CASSKLQGLYQPQHF
.,TRBJ2-2,TRBV5-6,.,TGTGCCAGCAGCTTCGATGCCACCGGGGAGCTGTTTTTT,CASSFDATGELFF
once,TRBJ2-1,TRBV29-1,TRBD1,TGCAGCGTTGTCGGACAGGGACGCAATGAGCAGTTCTTC,CSVVGQGRNEQFF
few,TRBJ2-1,TRBV9,.,TGTGCCAGCAGCGTAGGAGAGAATGAGCAGTTCTTC,CASSVGENEQFF
.,TRBJ2-1,TRBV2,.,TGTGCCAGCAACTGGCATACCTACAATGAGCAGTTCTTC,CASNWHTYNEQFF
.,TRBJ2-5,TRBV9,.,TGTGCCAGCAGGTTCGGGACTGGTGGCAGCGAGACCCAGTACTTC,CASRFGTGGSETQYF
.,TRBJ2-3,TRBV6-6,.,TGTGCCAGCAGTTACCCCACACCCCCAGATACGCAGTATTTT,CASSYPTPPDTQYF
once,TRBJ1-2,TRBV7-8,TRBD1,TGTGCCAGCAGCTCCCGCCAGGGACAGGGCCCATTAGGGGAGGGCTACACCTTC,CASSSRQGQGPLGEGYTF
.,TRBJ2-1,TRBV5-1,.,TGCGCCAGCAGCTTGACGGATCCCTACAATGAGCAGTTCTTC,CASSLTDPYNEQFF
.,TRBJ2-7,TRBV30,.,TGTGCCTGGAGTAAGAGCTACGAGCAGTACTTC,CAWSKSYEQYF
.,TRBJ1-1,TRBV11-3,.,TGTGCCAGCAGCTTAGGAGGGGACACTGAAGCTTTCTTT,CASSLGGDTEAFF
.,TRBJ2-7,TRBV6-5,.,TGTGCCAGCAACTCGGCTGCCTACGAGCAGTACTTC,CASNSAAYEQYF
.,TRBJ2-3,TRBV18,.,TGTGCCAGCTCACCCCCCGCCTCCGGCACAGATACGCAGTATTTT,CASSPPASGTDTQYF
.,TRBJ1-1,TRBV27,.,TGTGCCAGCAGTTTAGCCGTTGGGACTGAAGCTTTCTTT,CASSLAVGTEAFF
.,TRBJ1-5,TRBV4-2,TRBD1,TGTGCCAGCAGCCAAGCGGGGACAGGCAATCAGCCCCAGCATTTT,CASSQAGTGNQPQHF
.,TRBJ2-5,TRBV2,.,TGTGCCAGCAGAGGGGAAGTGGGGCGAGAGACCCAGTACTTC,CASRGEVGRETQYF
.,TRBJ1-5,TRBV15,.,TGTGCCACCAGTGATCCATCCAGGGCTCCTCAGCCCCAGCATTTT,CATSDPSRAPQPQHF
.,TRBJ2-2,TRBV16,.,TGTGCCAGCAGCCAATCGGGCGGCGGGGAGCTGTTTTTT,CASSQSGGGELFF
.,TRBJ2-3,TRBV7-3,TRBD2,TGTGCCAGCAGCTTACAGCGGGACTCAGATACGCAGTATTTT,CASSLQRDSDTQYF
few,TRBJ2-7,TRBV19,TRBD1,TGTGCCAGTAGTATCTCGGGACAGTTCTACGAGCAGTACTTC,CASSISGQFYEQYF
few,TRBJ2-2,TRBV11-2,.,TGTGCCAGCAGACTAGTTGGCGGGGAGCTGTTTTTT,CASRLVGGELFF
.,TRBJ1-5,TRBV19,TRBD1,TGTGCCAGTAGTCCGACAGGGCCGAATCAGCCCCAGCATTTT,CASSPTGPNQPQHF
.,TRBJ1-2,TRBV7-2,.,TGTGCCAGCAGCTTACCGGCAGGGAATGGCTACACCTTC,CASSLPAGNGYTF
.,TRBJ2-7,TRBV7-9,.,TGTGCCAGCAGCGCAAGCTCCTACGAGCAGTACTTC,CASSASSYEQYF
.,TRBJ2-7,TRBV6-6,TRBD1,TGTGCCAGCAGTTACCCAGACAGGGGCTACGAGCAGTACTTC,CASSYPDRGYEQYF
.,TRBJ2-1,TRBV5-4,.,TGTGCCAGCAGCTCTAGTTGGGGTTACAATGAGCAGTTCTTC,CASSSSWGYNEQFF
.,TRBJ2-7,TRBV7-3,.,TGTGCCAGCAGCGTCGGGACCTCGGGGGAGCAGTACTTC,CASSVGTSGEQYF